These T cell receptor beta chains were read from a single sample in a study of vaccination and CD4 T cells after COVID-19. The antigens of these receptors remain unknown. One entry per CDR3 protein results from TCRdb running MiXCR on the PCR reads. The sample records about 19,000 distinct CDR3 sequences, 43% being singletons. Specimen: CD4+ T cells from blood, cultured in vitro, collected after SARS-CoV-2 vaccination. Receptor source: a human donor who had recovered from COVID-19. The CDR3 runs from the conserved cysteine through the conserved F or W. Fields, in order: CDR3 DNA, CDR3 protein, V gene, D gene, J gene, clone size. D genes are given only for firm matches. Not every row has a clone size; where given, it reads once, few, many or a size class.

cdr3_nt: TGTGCCAGCAGCTTGGTGACAGGGCTCAATTATGGCTACACCTTC
cdr3_aa: CASSLVTGLNYGYTF
v_call: TRBV7-8
d_call: TRBD1
j_call: TRBJ1-2
clone_size: .

cdr3_nt: TGTGCCAGTAACTTCCAGGGCGGAAACATTCAGTACTTC
cdr3_aa: CASNFQGGNIQYF
v_call: TRBV19
d_call: .
j_call: TRBJ2-4
clone_size: few

cdr3_nt: TGCGCCAGCAGGCGGGGGGACGGCCTCATAAGCAATCAGCCCCAGCATTTT
cdr3_aa: CASRRGDGLISNQPQHF
v_call: TRBV23-1
d_call: .
j_call: TRBJ1-5
clone_size: few

cdr3_nt: TGTGCCAGCAGCCTCGGACAGAAGGCTACCAACGAGCAGTACTTC
cdr3_aa: CASSLGQKATNEQYF
v_call: TRBV6-2/TRBV6-3
d_call: .
j_call: TRBJ2-7
clone_size: few

cdr3_nt: TGTGCCAGCAGTCCCGGGACGGCAATGAACACTGAAGCTTTCTTT
cdr3_aa: CASSPGTAMNTEAFF
v_call: TRBV6-1
d_call: .
j_call: TRBJ1-1
clone_size: .

cdr3_nt: TGTGCCAGCAGTGTACGGGGACAGGGAATGCGAGAGCAGTACTTC
cdr3_aa: CASSVRGQGMREQYF
v_call: TRBV2
d_call: TRBD1
j_call: TRBJ2-7
clone_size: few

cdr3_nt: TGTGCCATTGACAGGGGGCGAGGAAACACCATATATTTT
cdr3_aa: CAIDRGRGNTIYF
v_call: TRBV7-9
d_call: TRBD1
j_call: TRBJ1-3
clone_size: .

cdr3_nt: TGTGCCAGCAGTGAAGGACAGGGAGGGGGCAAACTGTTTTTT
cdr3_aa: CASSEGQGGGKLFF
v_call: TRBV6-1
d_call: TRBD1
j_call: TRBJ1-4
clone_size: .

cdr3_nt: TGTGCCAGCAGTTATTTCCAGGGAAGAGGGGACACTGAAGCTTTCTTT
cdr3_aa: CASSYFQGRGDTEAFF
v_call: TRBV6-2/TRBV6-3
d_call: .
j_call: TRBJ1-1
clone_size: few

cdr3_nt: TGTGCCAGCAGCCCTGACAGGGCTTACAATCAGCCCCAGCATTTT
cdr3_aa: CASSPDRAYNQPQHF
v_call: TRBV6-1
d_call: TRBD1
j_call: TRBJ1-5
clone_size: .

cdr3_nt: TGTGCCAGCAGTTGGCAGGGATCACAAGAGACCCAGTACTTC
cdr3_aa: CASSWQGSQETQYF
v_call: TRBV25-1
d_call: .
j_call: TRBJ2-5
clone_size: .

cdr3_nt: TGCAGTGCTAGTGTTTCAGAATACAATCAGCCCCAGCATTTT
cdr3_aa: CSASVSEYNQPQHF
v_call: TRBV20-1
d_call: .
j_call: TRBJ1-5
clone_size: few

cdr3_nt: TGTGCCAGCAGCCCTGGGACTAGCGGTAACCAAGAGACCCAGTACTTC
cdr3_aa: CASSPGTSGNQETQYF
v_call: TRBV21-1
d_call: .
j_call: TRBJ2-5
clone_size: few

cdr3_nt: TGTGCCAGCAGTGGGGGAATATGGGGCTACACCTTC
cdr3_aa: CASSGGIWGYTF
v_call: TRBV12-3/TRBV12-4
d_call: .
j_call: TRBJ1-2
clone_size: few

cdr3_nt: TGCAGTGCTAGAGTGACTCCGGGGGATTCACCCCTCCACTTT
cdr3_aa: CSARVTPGDSPLHF
v_call: TRBV20-1
d_call: .
j_call: TRBJ1-6
clone_size: few

cdr3_nt: TGTGCCAGCAGTACTCCGGGGGGGTCAAATTCACCCCTCCACTTT
cdr3_aa: CASSTPGGSNSPLHF
v_call: TRBV28
d_call: .
j_call: TRBJ1-6
clone_size: .

cdr3_nt: TGTGCCACCAGAGGGGGGGGACACCGGGGTGTTTGCTATGGCTACACCTTC
cdr3_aa: CATRGGGHRGVCYGYTF
v_call: TRBV24-1
d_call: .
j_call: TRBJ1-2
clone_size: .

cdr3_nt: TGTGCCAGTAGCTTACAAGAGACCCAGTACTTC
cdr3_aa: CASSLQETQYF
v_call: TRBV19
d_call: .
j_call: TRBJ2-5
clone_size: .

cdr3_nt: TGCAGTGCTAGTCGAGCATCTGAGCAGTACTTC
cdr3_aa: CSASRASEQYF
v_call: TRBV20-1
d_call: .
j_call: TRBJ2-7
clone_size: .

cdr3_nt: TGTGCCTGGAGTGTAGGAGGGACGAACTATGGCTACACCTTC
cdr3_aa: CAWSVGGTNYGYTF
v_call: TRBV30
d_call: .
j_call: TRBJ1-2
clone_size: once

cdr3_nt: TGCAGCGTATCGGACAGGGGGTATGAGCAGTACTTC
cdr3_aa: CSVSDRGYEQYF
v_call: TRBV29-1
d_call: TRBD1
j_call: TRBJ2-7
clone_size: .

cdr3_nt: TGCAGTGCTAGTGCAGGGGGCGCAGATACGCAGTATTTT
cdr3_aa: CSASAGGADTQYF
v_call: TRBV20-1
d_call: TRBD1
j_call: TRBJ2-3
clone_size: .

cdr3_nt: TGTGCCAGCAGCTTACTGCGGGGGAGCACAGATACGCAGTATTTT
cdr3_aa: CASSLLRGSTDTQYF
v_call: TRBV11-3
d_call: TRBD2
j_call: TRBJ2-3
clone_size: .

cdr3_nt: TGTGCCAGTAGTATAATCAGCGCTGGGGCCAACGTCCTGACTTTC
cdr3_aa: CASSIISAGANVLTF
v_call: TRBV19
d_call: .
j_call: TRBJ2-6
clone_size: few

cdr3_nt: TGTGCCAGCAGAAGCGGGCCCGTGGCGGTGCAGTACTTC
cdr3_aa: CASRSGPVAVQYF
v_call: TRBV6-2/TRBV6-3
d_call: .
j_call: TRBJ2-7
clone_size: few

cdr3_nt: TGTGCCAGTACCCGGGGGGGGTACTATGGCTACACCTTC
cdr3_aa: CASTRGGYYGYTF
v_call: TRBV19
d_call: .
j_call: TRBJ1-2
clone_size: .

cdr3_nt: TGTGCCAGCAGCTCTGGACCACGTATTCAGTACTTC
cdr3_aa: CASSSGPRIQYF
v_call: TRBV7-8
d_call: .
j_call: TRBJ2-4
clone_size: .

cdr3_nt: TGTGCCAGTAGTATAGACAGGGGAGGCAATCAGCCCCAGCATTTT
cdr3_aa: CASSIDRGGNQPQHF
v_call: TRBV19
d_call: .
j_call: TRBJ1-5
clone_size: .

cdr3_nt: TGTGCCAGCTCTTGGACCCGATACGAGCAGTACTTC
cdr3_aa: CASSWTRYEQYF
v_call: TRBV2
d_call: .
j_call: TRBJ2-7
clone_size: .

cdr3_nt: TGCGCCAGCAGCTCGGGGACAGGGCAAATGAACACTGAAGCTTTCTTT
cdr3_aa: CASSSGTGQMNTEAFF
v_call: TRBV5-1
d_call: TRBD1
j_call: TRBJ1-1
clone_size: .

cdr3_nt: TGCAGTGCTAGATCGATTGAGGCAGGGGGAAACAATGAGCAGTTCTTC
cdr3_aa: CSARSIEAGGNNEQFF
v_call: TRBV20-1
d_call: TRBD1
j_call: TRBJ2-1
clone_size: .

cdr3_nt: TGTGCCAGCAGTACGACAGTGAACACCGGGGAGCTGTTTTTT
cdr3_aa: CASSTTVNTGELFF
v_call: TRBV27
d_call: .
j_call: TRBJ2-2
clone_size: few

cdr3_nt: TGTGCCAGCAGCTTAAATAGTGATTCACCCCTCCACTTT
cdr3_aa: CASSLNSDSPLHF
v_call: TRBV7-3
d_call: .
j_call: TRBJ1-6
clone_size: .

cdr3_nt: TGTGCCAGCAGTTCCACCGGGACAGGGGGTTACGAGCAGTACTTC
cdr3_aa: CASSSTGTGGYEQYF
v_call: TRBV28
d_call: TRBD1
j_call: TRBJ2-7
clone_size: .

cdr3_nt: TGTGCCAGCAGAGGGGGACAGCCGAACTATGGCTACACCTTC
cdr3_aa: CASRGGQPNYGYTF
v_call: TRBV6-1
d_call: TRBD1
j_call: TRBJ1-2
clone_size: few

cdr3_nt: TGTGCCAGTAGTATAGGAGGAGGGGCTTGGGGAGAGCCCCAGCATTTT
cdr3_aa: CASSIGGGAWGEPQHF
v_call: TRBV19
d_call: .
j_call: TRBJ1-5
clone_size: .

cdr3_nt: TGTGCCAGCAGTTACTTAGGGGCCCAAGAGACCCAGTACTTC
cdr3_aa: CASSYLGAQETQYF
v_call: TRBV6-5
d_call: .
j_call: TRBJ2-5
clone_size: .

cdr3_nt: TGTGCCAGCAAGACAGGGGGGTCGAGCTCTGGAAACACCATATATTTT
cdr3_aa: CASKTGGSSSGNTIYF
v_call: TRBV6-1
d_call: TRBD1
j_call: TRBJ1-3
clone_size: .

cdr3_nt: TGTGCCAGCAGCTTTCCAGGGTCGGGCGGTGGCTACACCTTC
cdr3_aa: CASSFPGSGGGYTF
v_call: TRBV7-9
d_call: .
j_call: TRBJ1-2
clone_size: .

cdr3_nt: TGTGCCAGCAGCTTAGGTGTTGGGGAGCTGTTTTTT
cdr3_aa: CASSLGVGELFF
v_call: TRBV7-2
d_call: .
j_call: TRBJ2-2
clone_size: .

cdr3_nt: TGTGCCAGTAGTTTCGTCAGACAGGGGAAAACGGTTGAAGCTTTCTTT
cdr3_aa: CASSFVRQGKTVEAFF
v_call: TRBV19
d_call: TRBD1
j_call: TRBJ1-1
clone_size: .

cdr3_nt: TGCAGTGCCAGGCGGGGGGCTCGGGTCGGGGAGCTGTTTTTT
cdr3_aa: CSARRGARVGELFF
v_call: TRBV20-1
d_call: TRBD2
j_call: TRBJ2-2
clone_size: few

cdr3_nt: TGTGCCAGCAGTGACAGCTCCTGGTCTGGAAACACCATATATTTT
cdr3_aa: CASSDSSWSGNTIYF
v_call: TRBV6-1
d_call: .
j_call: TRBJ1-3
clone_size: .

cdr3_nt: TGCAGTGCTTACCCGGGACAGGGGGCTGCCCAGTACTTC
cdr3_aa: CSAYPGQGAAQYF
v_call: TRBV20-1
d_call: TRBD1
j_call: TRBJ2-5
clone_size: .

cdr3_nt: TGTGCCAGTAGTCCGGTTTCTGAGGAGACCCAGTACTTC
cdr3_aa: CASSPVSEETQYF
v_call: TRBV19
d_call: .
j_call: TRBJ2-5
clone_size: .

cdr3_nt: TGTGCCAGCAGTTACCGGACCGGGACAGGGAAGTTCCATGGCTACACCTTC
cdr3_aa: CASSYRTGTGKFHGYTF
v_call: TRBV6-5
d_call: TRBD1
j_call: TRBJ1-2
clone_size: few

cdr3_nt: TGTGCCAGCAGCGTCCGGGACAGGGGAATGGGCAATCAGCCCCAGCATTTT
cdr3_aa: CASSVRDRGMGNQPQHF
v_call: TRBV7-8
d_call: TRBD1
j_call: TRBJ1-5
clone_size: .

cdr3_nt: TGCAGTGCTAGAGGACAGGGGGAGTCACCCCTCCACTTT
cdr3_aa: CSARGQGESPLHF
v_call: TRBV20-1
d_call: TRBD1
j_call: TRBJ1-6
clone_size: .

cdr3_nt: TGCAGTGCTAGCGTTTGGCCTAGCGGGAGCTCCTACAATGAGCAGTTCTTC
cdr3_aa: CSASVWPSGSSYNEQFF
v_call: TRBV20-1
d_call: TRBD2
j_call: TRBJ2-1
clone_size: few

cdr3_nt: TGCAGTGCTATCCCTGGACAGGGCGCTATCTCCTACGAGCAGTACTTC
cdr3_aa: CSAIPGQGAISYEQYF
v_call: TRBV20-1
d_call: TRBD1
j_call: TRBJ2-7
clone_size: .

cdr3_nt: TGTGCCAGCGGAAACAGGGGGCTAGGCTATGGCTACACCTTC
cdr3_aa: CASGNRGLGYGYTF
v_call: TRBV6-2/TRBV6-3
d_call: TRBD1
j_call: TRBJ1-2
clone_size: few

cdr3_nt: TGTGCCAGCTCTAAGTTGGGGCCTGACACTGAAGCTTTCTTT
cdr3_aa: CASSKLGPDTEAFF
v_call: TRBV2
d_call: .
j_call: TRBJ1-1
clone_size: few

cdr3_nt: TGTGCCAGCAGCGGACAGGGGTCGAACACTGAAGCTTTCTTT
cdr3_aa: CASSGQGSNTEAFF
v_call: TRBV6-1
d_call: TRBD1
j_call: TRBJ1-1
clone_size: .

cdr3_nt: TGTGCCAGCAGTTTACAGACACAGGGCTACACCTTC
cdr3_aa: CASSLQTQGYTF
v_call: TRBV28
d_call: .
j_call: TRBJ1-2
clone_size: .

cdr3_nt: TGTGCCAGCAGCTTAGCCGGAATCTCTGGAAACACCATATATTTT
cdr3_aa: CASSLAGISGNTIYF
v_call: TRBV7-9
d_call: .
j_call: TRBJ1-3
clone_size: .

cdr3_nt: TGTGCCAGTAGTATTGACAGCAACTATGGCTACACCTTC
cdr3_aa: CASSIDSNYGYTF
v_call: TRBV19
d_call: .
j_call: TRBJ1-2
clone_size: medium-sized

cdr3_nt: TGTGCCAGCAGTTACGACTCAGGGTACAATGAGCAGTTCTTC
cdr3_aa: CASSYDSGYNEQFF
v_call: TRBV6-2/TRBV6-3
d_call: .
j_call: TRBJ2-1
clone_size: .

cdr3_nt: TGTGCCAGCAGCTTAGCGCGGAGGAGTGAAAAACTGTTTTTT
cdr3_aa: CASSLARRSEKLFF
v_call: TRBV7-9
d_call: .
j_call: TRBJ1-4
clone_size: .